This entry lists 26 T cell receptor beta chains sequenced from one sample in a study of OX40 agonist ivuxolimab in advanced cancers. Sequencing was performed with immunoSEQ multiplex PCR; in TCRdb, only in-frame clones are kept and a portion is missing. The table records 65,000 to 95,000 clones, approximately 94% of them present only once. This material consisted of CD4+ or CD8+ T cells sorted from blood, taken in a trial of the OX40 agonist ivuxolimab. The receptors stem from an adult with an advanced solid tumor such as melanoma, head and neck, liver or kidney cancer.

V and J are TRBV19 and TRBJ2-5; 7 positions agree with TRBD1. Unmatched junction bases numbered 3, after V lost 3 bases and J lost 5 bases. The CDR3 totals 13 residues. Germline loops: CDR1 LNHDA, CDR2 SQIVND (reference sequence). The CDR3 DNA reads as TGTGCCAGTAGTATGACAGGGTGGGAGACCCAGTACTTC. Encoded protein: CASSMTGWETQYF.

This sequence joins TRBV5-6 and TRBJ1-4; D is perhaps TRBD1 (6 bases). Trimming shortened V by 0 bases and J by 6 bases, and 15 bases separated the two germline ends. This CDR3 contains 16 residues. Germline V gene lookup returns CDR1 SGHDT and CDR2 YYEEEE. The CDR3 region is CASSLVGRGRYEKLFF. The CDR3 nucleotides are TGTGCCAGCAGCTTGGTGGGACGGGGGCGGTATGAAAAACTGTTTTTT.

V usage is TRBV28 and J usage is TRBJ2-1; D ambiguous. The CDR3 length is 17 residues. Per germline, CDR1 MDHEN and CDR2 SYDVKM. The V end was cut by 5 bases, the J end by 4 bases, with 21 bases between. CDR3 sequence reads: CASSPPPQRRIYNEQFF. CDR3 DNA sequence: TGTGCCAGCAGTCCACCGCCCCAGCGTCGAATATACAATGAGCAGTTCTTC.

J is TRBJ1-1 and V is TRBV7-9; TRBD1 is a possible D gene (5 bases). V lost 8 bases, J lost 4 bases, and 17 bases lay in between. Germline assignment: CDR1 SEHNR and CDR2 FQNEAQ (reference sequence). The CDR3 length is 14 residues. This CDR3 is CASAHPGGGTEAFF. CDR3 in DNA: TGTGCCAGCGCCCACCCGGGGGGGGGCACTGAAGCTTTCTTT. The whole variable domain, filled in from reference TRBV7-9 and TRBJ1-1, reads DTGVSQNPRHKITKRGQNVTFRCDPISEHNRLYWYRQTLGQGPEFLTYFQNEAQLEKSRLLSDRFSAERPKGSFSTLEIQRTEQGDSAMYLCASAHPGGGTEAFFGQGTRLTVV.

This sequence joins TRBV6-5 and TRBJ2-7; 10 bases match TRBD1. The germline CDR1 and CDR2 sequences are MNHEY and SVGAGI. The CDR3 sequence is 15 residues long. Trimming removed 2 bases from V and 2 bases from J; junction bases left unmatched: 3. This CDR3 is CASSYRGTGAYEQYF. The CDR3 bases are TGTGCCAGCAGTTACCGGGGGACAGGGGCCTACGAGCAGTACTTC.

The chain employs TRBV15 and TRBJ1-2; weak D call: TRBD1 (5 bases). Germline CDR1 reads LNHNV; CDR2 reads YYDKDF (reference sequence). V lost 0 bases, J lost 4 bases, and 9 bases lay in between. The length of the CDR3 is 14 residues. The CDR3 coding sequence is TGTGCCACCAGCAGAGAGCAGGGCGGCTATGGCTACACCTTC. Translation: CATSREQGGYGYTF.

The rearrangement joins TRBV11-2 to TRBJ1-6; tentative D call: TRBD1 (6 bases). Germline V gives CDR1 SGHAT, CDR2 FQNNGV. The CDR3 runs 15 residues. V gave up 5 bases and J gave up 9 bases, with 17 bases separating them. CDR3 loop: CASSDAGAPFSPLHF. DNA for the CDR3: TGTGCCAGCAGCGATGCAGGGGCCCCCTTTTCACCCCTCCACTTT.

This chain uses TRBV11-2 with TRBJ2-1; 10 bases agree with TRBD2. The CDR3 length is 15 residues. With 5 bases clipped from V and 4 bases from J, the junction kept 5 bases outside the gene matches. Germline V CDR1 and CDR2: SGHAT, FQNNGV. DNA of the CDR3: TGTGCCAGCAGCCTACTAGCGGGAACATACAATGAGCAGTTCTTC. Residues: CASSLLAGTYNEQFF.

V and J are TRBV5-5 and TRBJ1-2, with D tentatively TRBD1 (5 bases). The germline gives CDR1 SGHKS, CDR2 YYEKEE (reference sequence). V dropped 6 bases and J dropped 5 bases, with 11 bases sitting between them. This CDR3 region has 12 residues. The chain's CDR3 is CASIGTAYGYTF. The CDR3, as DNA: TGTGCCAGCATCGGGACCGCGTATGGCTACACCTTC.

Sample share makes this clone medium-sized. The chain combines TRBV5-1 with TRBJ2-7, with D perhaps given as TRBD1 or TRBD2 (5 bases each). CDR1 and CDR2 from the germline V gene are SGHRS and YFSETQ. The V gene lost 7 bases and the J gene lost 0 bases, with 17 bases spanning the gap. This CDR3 region has 15 residues. As DNA, the CDR3 is TGCGCCAGCCGATGGGGGTCTTACAGCTCCTACGAGCAGTACTTC. Translated: CASRWGSYSSYEQYF.

The chain uses TRBV6-4 and TRBJ2-1, with 7 bases that match TRBD2. With V trimmed by 2 bases and J by 3 bases, 4 bases remained unmatched. CDR1 is MRHNA, CDR2 SNTAGT, per germline. The CDR3 is 15 residues long. CDR3 nucleotide sequence: TGTGCCAGCAGTGACGGGACTACGCTCTACAATGAGCAGTTCTTC. Residues: CASSDGTTLYNEQFF.

The chain is built from TRBV19 and TRBJ1-2; D not certain. CDR1 is LNHDA, CDR2 SQIVND, per germline (reference sequence). The CDR3 loop spans 13 amino acids. Trimming took 3 bases from V and 4 from J, leaving 9 bases between them. The CDR3 here is CASSMGSSYGYTF. The DNA for the CDR3 is TGTGCCAGTAGTATGGGCAGCAGCTATGGCTACACCTTC.

This clone was observed a single time. The CDR3 protein is CASSSGAYVGLNTEAFF. CDR3 bases: TGTGCCAGCAGCTCAGGGGCTTACGTGGGATTGAACACTGAAGCTTTCTTT. The genes are TRBV7-2 and TRBJ1-1; TRBD1 is a possible D gene (6 bases). Germline V gene sequence: CDR1 SGHTA, CDR2 FQGNSA. The CDR3 covers 17 residues. Trimming cost V 4 bases and J 0 bases, with 18 bases left between them.

This chain links TRBV29-1 with TRBJ2-7; 12 bases are shared with TRBD2. The CDR3 is made up of 14 amino acids. Germline values: CDR1 SQVTM, CDR2 ANQGSEA. Unmatched junction bases numbered 4, after V lost 5 bases and J lost 2 bases. The CDR3 region has the DNA TGCAGCGTTCTCTGGACTAGCGGGACCTACGAGCAGTACTTC. Residues: CSVLWTSGTYEQYF.

The chain carries TRBV19 and TRBJ2-4; D is possibly TRBD1 (6 bases). CDR1 and CDR2 (germline): LNHDA, SQIVND (reference sequence). With 2 bases removed from V and 0 bases from J, the gap between germline ends came to 11 bases. The CDR3 contains 16 residues. CDR3 coding DNA: TGTGCCAGTAGTATAACACAGGGTCTAGCCAAAAACATTCAGTACTTC. Protein product: CASSITQGLAKNIQYF. The entire variable domain, with the rest obtained from reference TRBV19 and TRBJ2-4, is as follows: DGGITQSPKYLFRKEGQNVTLSCEQNLNHDAMYWYRQDPGQGLRLIYYSQIVNDFQKGDIAEGYSVSREKKESFPLTVTSAQKNPTAFYLCASSITQGLAKNIQYFGAGTRLSVL.

This sequence joins TRBV9 and TRBJ2-1; possibly TRBD1 for D (5 bases). Germline CDR1 is SGDLS and CDR2 is YYNGEE. CDR3 length equals 14 residues. Trimming removed 4 bases at V and 4 bases at J, with 12 bases between. The CDR3 DNA is TGTGCCAGCAGCTCAAAGGGGATTTACAATGAGCAGTTCTTC. Its protein product is CASSSKGIYNEQFF.

This clone was picked up one time. The V gene is TRBV23-1, the J gene TRBJ2-3; D call uncertain. TRBV23-1 is treated as an ORF (open reading frame) with a function not yet certain. The CDR3 totals 18 residues. V lost 0 bases and J lost 1, with 17 bases in between. CDR3 amino acids: CASSQSRKAPGCTDTQYF. DNA of the CDR3: TGCGCCAGCAGTCAATCGAGGAAGGCTCCTGGGTGCACAGATACGCAGTATTTT.

This chain links TRBV28 with TRBJ1-1; D gene uncertain. Trimming shortened V by 3 bases and J by 3 bases, and 14 bases separated the two germline ends. CDR3 length: 15 amino acids. CDR1 and CDR2 from the germline V gene are MDHEN and SYDVKM. CDR3 DNA sequence: TGTGCCAGCAGTTTTGAGTCTTATGGCTACACTGAAGCTTTCTTT. It specifies CASSFESYGYTEAFF.

CDR3 loop: CATSGTGSSDGYTF. The CDR3 bases are TGTGCCACCAGCGGGACCGGGAGTTCAGATGGCTACACCTTC. V and J are TRBV15 and TRBJ1-2, with D perhaps matching TRBD1 (5 bases). The germline CDR1 and CDR2 sequences are LNHNV and YYDKDF (reference sequence). The germline V and J ends were trimmed by 5 bases and 6 bases, with 16 bases remaining between them. This CDR3 has 14 residues.

The V and J genes are TRBV27 and TRBJ2-1; D remains unclear. V lost 8 bases, J lost 8 bases, and 10 bases lay in between. The CDR3 is made up of 11 amino acids. Looked up from germline, CDR1 is MNHEY and CDR2 is SMNVEV (reference sequence). Written as DNA, the CDR3 is TGTGCCAGCTCCCAGGCCCATGAGCAGTTCTTC. Encoded protein: CASSQAHEQFF.

The chain recombines TRBV7-9 with TRBJ1-5; a possible D gene is TRBD1 (6 bases). Germline CDR1 and CDR2: SEHNR and FQNEAQ (reference sequence). V was shortened by 4 bases and J by 3 bases, with 16 bases between the two germline ends. The length of the CDR3 is 16 residues. The CDR3 DNA is TGTGCCAGCAGCTCAGGGACATCTTACCTCAATCAGCCCCAGCATTTT. Translating gives CASSSGTSYLNQPQHF.

The chain combines TRBV5-4 with TRBJ2-7; TRBD2 agrees at 11 bases. The V gene's germline CDR1 is SGHNT and CDR2 YYREEE (reference sequence). The length of the CDR3 is 17 residues. V was pared by 0 bases and J by 2 bases, with 7 bases of the junction left unmatched. The CDR3 is CASSLGLAGRSAYEQYF. The DNA for the CDR3 is TGTGCCAGCAGCTTGGGACTAGCGGGACGGAGCGCCTACGAGCAGTACTTC.

The chain recombines TRBV27 with TRBJ2-7; D might be TRBD1 (6 bases). V gave up 4 bases and J gave up 2 bases, with 15 bases separating them. There are 15 residues in the CDR3. CDR1 is MNHEY, CDR2 SMNVEV, per germline (reference sequence). The CDR3 loop is CASSYSAWTAYEQYF. As DNA, the CDR3 is TGTGCCAGCAGTTACAGTGCCTGGACAGCCTACGAGCAGTACTTC.

This sequence joins TRBV27 and TRBJ1-1, with D maybe TRBD1 (5 bases). V was trimmed by 3 bases and J by 3 bases, leaving 8 bases between them. This CDR3 has 13 residues. Per germline, CDR1 MNHEY and CDR2 SMNVEV (reference sequence). In DNA, the CDR3 is TGTGCCAGCAGTTTCATGGGGGACACTGAAGCTTTCTTT. Its translation: CASSFMGDTEAFF.

Notes on this clone: The junction departs from germline at one end; a sequencing error may be responsible. The V and J genes are TRBV4-1 and TRBJ1-2, with 8 positions matching TRBD1. Germline assignment: CDR1 MGHRA and CDR2 YSYEKL. CDR3 length: 17 residues. CDR3 loop: CASNQGLVTGEIYGYTF. The CDR3 nucleotides are TGCGCCAGCAACCAAGGATTGGTGACAGGGGAAATCTATGGCTACACCTTC.

The chain uses TRBV19 and TRBJ2-7, with no clear D. Germline lookup yields CDR1 LNHDA and CDR2 SQIVND (reference sequence). The CDR3 has 14 residues. Trimming took 1 base from V and 3 from J, leaving 10 bases between them. DNA for the CDR3: TGTGCCAGTAGTATAGGATCGCCAAGCTACGAGCAGTACTTC. Amino acids: CASSIGSPSYEQYF.